Listed below are T cell receptor beta chains from one sample, sequenced in a study of T cell responses to AZD1222 COVID-19 vaccine. The repertoire was sequenced with immunoSEQ multiplex PCR; TCRdb's copy has only in-frame clones and lacks some. The sample lists 100,000 to 120,000 clones, 65% to 85% occurring once. Sequencing was performed on peripheral blood, taken on day 0 of AZD1222 vaccination. These TCRs come from an adult in good health. CDR3s include the opening cysteine and the closing phenylalanine or tryptophan. A D gene is named only where the DNA matches it firmly. Only part of the rows carry a size: once, few, many, or a class if the clone is expanded.

abundance | j_gene | v_gene | d_gene | CDR3nt | CDR3aa
NA | TRBJ2-5 | TRBV6-2/TRBV6-3 | NA | TGTGCCAGCAGCGACTTGGGACGGGAGACCCAGTACTTC | CASSDLGRETQYF
NA | TRBJ2-2 | TRBV4-1 | NA | TGCGCCAGCACCTCGGGACCTTTCCACACCGGGGAGCTGTTTTTT | CASTSGPFHTGELFF
NA | TRBJ2-1 | TRBV11-3 | NA | TGTGCCAGCAGCCCAAGTAGGGGCCAGAGCAATGAGCAGTTCTTC | CASSPSRGQSNEQFF
NA | TRBJ2-5 | TRBV5-4 | TRBD2 | TGTGCCAGCAGCTCAAACCGAGCGGGGGGCCAAGAGACCCAGTACTTC | CASSSNRAGGQETQYF
NA | TRBJ2-7 | TRBV6-2/TRBV6-3 | NA | TGTGCCAGCAGTTACTCGGAAGCCTACGAGCAGTACTTC | CASSYSEAYEQYF
NA | TRBJ1-1 | TRBV28 | TRBD1 | TGTGCCAGCAGTTTAAGGACAGGGAACACTGAAGCTTTCTTT | CASSLRTGNTEAFF
once | TRBJ1-2 | TRBV9 | TRBD1 | TGTGCCAGGAGCGTGACAGGGGGCAATGGCTACACCTTC | CARSVTGGNGYTF
NA | TRBJ1-2 | TRBV7-2 | TRBD1 | TGTGCCAGCAGCTTAGCGAGGGACAGGGGGCATGGCTACACCTTC | CASSLARDRGHGYTF
NA | TRBJ1-6 | TRBV19 | NA | TGTGCCAGTAGCTCCCGGGATTCTACCTTACGGGCACCCCTCCACTTT | CASSSRDSTLRAPLHF
few | TRBJ2-7 | TRBV4-1 | TRBD2 | TGCGCCAGCAGCCAAGATTACCTAGCGGGAGTATCCTACGAGCAGTACTTC | CASSQDYLAGVSYEQYF
NA | TRBJ2-7 | TRBV5-1 | NA | TGCGCCAGCAGCTTGGGACAGGAAATCTACGAGCAGTACTTC | CASSLGQEIYEQYF
NA | TRBJ1-1 | TRBV7-2 | NA | TGTGCCAGCAGCTTGAGGCGACAGAACACTGAAGCTTTCTTT | CASSLRRQNTEAFF
NA | TRBJ2-1 | TRBV24-1 | TRBD1 | TGTGCCACCAGTGATCAGACAGGGAGCTCCTACAATGAGCAGTTCTTC | CATSDQTGSSYNEQFF
NA | TRBJ2-1 | TRBV20-1 | NA | TGCAGTGCTAGTAAGGGACAAGGCTACAATGAGCAGTTCTTC | CSASKGQGYNEQFF
NA | TRBJ1-1 | TRBV19 | TRBD1 | TGTGCCAGTAGTCTAGACAGGGGGAACACTGAAGCTTTCTTT | CASSLDRGNTEAFF
once | TRBJ2-1 | TRBV5-8 | NA | TGTGCCAGCAGCTTGGGGTGGAGCTCCTACAATGAGCAGTTCTTC | CASSLGWSSYNEQFF
NA | TRBJ1-1 | TRBV27 | NA | TGTGCCAGCAGCCACATTCCGAACACTGAAGCTTTCTTT | CASSHIPNTEAFF
once | TRBJ2-7 | TRBV9 | TRBD1 | TGTGCCAGCAGCCCTCAGGGGGCTGGGGGAGAGCAGTACTTC | CASSPQGAGGEQYF
NA | TRBJ1-2 | TRBV6-5 | NA | TGTGCCAGCAGTTACTCTGCTGCGCGGGTTAACTATGGCTACACCTTC | CASSYSAARVNYGYTF
NA | TRBJ1-1 | TRBV7-8 | NA | TGTGCCAGCAGCTTAGCGGGGTTGAACACTGAAGCTTTCTTT | CASSLAGLNTEAFF
few | TRBJ2-1 | TRBV4-3 | TRBD2 | TGCGCCAGCAGCCTTGAAAAGAGCGGGGGGCACTACAATGAGCAGTTCTTC | CASSLEKSGGHYNEQFF
few | TRBJ1-1 | TRBV25-1 | NA | TGTGCCAGCAGTGAATATCCGGATAAAGGAAGGAAAGCTTTCTTT | CASSEYPDKGRKAFF